This TCR beta chain originates from a study of CD8 T cells in ankylosing spondylitis. Study-level findings and limits: Ankylosing spondylitis blood appeared to carry a characteristic TCR beta motif of roughly 8 highly homologous variants. There were earlier reports of some motif variants in reactive arthritis synovial fluid and blood. Matched ankylosing spondylitis synovial fluid reportedly showed significant enrichment of disease-linked clones. Clones that were linked to disease were CD8+ and were relatively rare in peripheral blood.

J lost 5 bases, V lost 0 bases, and 5 bases had no gene match. The CDR3 spans 16 residues. The germline V gene encodes CDR1 SGDLS and CDR2 YYNGEE. TCRdb called the 5' RACE reads again in MiXCR, with one record for every CDR3 protein. Of approximately 45,000 distinct CDR3 sequences listed, 4% are singletons. This clonotype was counted at least ten times. Its antigen is unidentified. Sequencing input: blood, either unsorted or a sorted T cell fraction (not recorded which). The sequence was collected from a female donor with ankylosing spondylitis or in good health (not recorded which). The chain employs TRBV9 and TRBJ2-3; TRBD2 matches 11 bases. The CDR3 reads CASSVEIAGGLDTQYF. The CDR3 bases are TGTGCCAGCAGCGTAGAAATAGCGGGGGGGCTAGATACGCAGTATTTT.